The 18 T cell receptor beta chains presented below share a single source sample, sequenced in a study of blood T cell repertoires in COVID-19. Generated by immunoSEQ multiplex PCR, the TCRdb table keeps only in-frame clones and is missing some. The sample consists of 100,000 or so clones, about 75% of them appearing once. Sequencing used peripheral blood. These receptors originate from a woman between 65 and 79 years old with acute or convalescent COVID-19.

This clone came up many times. The chain links TRBV27 to TRBJ2-1, with TRBD1 matching 9 bases. This CDR3 region has 14 residues. V lost 8 bases, J lost 6 bases, and 8 bases stayed unmatched. The germline V gene encodes CDR1 MNHEY and CDR2 SMNVEV (reference sequence). The CDR3 coding sequence is TGTGCCAGCGTGACAGGGGGTCGACTCAATGAGCAGTTCTTC. As protein: CASVTGGRLNEQFF.

In its sample, this clone was seen once. This chain uses TRBV5-4 with TRBJ2-3; 7 bases match TRBD2. The length of the CDR3 is 15 residues. V was pared by 6 bases and J by 0 bases, with 7 bases of the junction left unmatched. CDR1 SGHNT and CDR2 YYREEE come from the germline V gene (reference sequence). The CDR3 reads CASNARGVSTDTQYF. CDR3 coding DNA: TGTGCCAGCAACGCCCGGGGGGTTAGCACAGATACGCAGTATTTT. The variable domain in full, completed from reference TRBV5-4 and TRBJ2-3, reads ETGVTQSPTHLIKTRGQQVTLRCSSQSGHNTVSWYQQALGQGPQFIFQYYREEENGRGNFPPRFSGLQFPNYSSELNVNALELDDSALYLCASNARGVSTDTQYFGPGTRLTVL.

The genes are TRBV2 and TRBJ2-7; D is possibly TRBD2 (6 bases). Germline V gene data show CDR1 as SNHLY and CDR2 as FYNNEI. This CDR3 region has 10 residues. Deletions cut 8 bases from V and 9 bases from J, with 11 bases between. CDR3 sequence (DNA): TGTGCCAGCTGGGGGGTGTGGCAGTACTTC. Encoded protein: CASWGVWQYF.

The chain couples TRBV9 to TRBJ1-3; 8 positions match TRBD1. Trimming took 0 bases from V and 2 from J; bases not matched to a gene: 4. Per the germline V gene, CDR1 is SGDLS and CDR2 is YYNGEE. The CDR3 extends over 16 amino acids. The CDR3 spells CASSVGMDRAGNTIYF. The CDR3 DNA reads as TGTGCCAGCAGCGTAGGTATGGACAGGGCTGGAAACACCATATATTTT.

The chain joins TRBV6-5 to TRBJ1-4; weak D call: TRBD1 (6 bases). Germline V CDR1 and CDR2: MNHEY, SVGAGI. The CDR3 totals 16 residues. Trimming cost V 0 bases and J 3 bases, with 11 bases left between them. The CDR3 reads CASSYSMGAPNEKLFF. The CDR3, as DNA: TGTGCCAGCAGTTACTCGATGGGGGCCCCTAATGAAAAACTGTTTTTT.

This chain uses TRBV5-1 with TRBJ1-2; D is undetermined. There are 13 residues in the CDR3. V lost 3 bases to trimming and J lost 5 bases, with 11 bases between them. Germline CDR1 and CDR2: SGHRS and YFSETQ. Here the CDR3 reads CASSSPGGYGYTF. CDR3 DNA sequence: TGCGCCAGCAGCTCCCCGGGAGGTTATGGCTACACCTTC.

The V and J genes are TRBV18 and TRBJ1-2; D not resolved. The V gene's germline CDR1 is KGHSH and CDR2 LQKENI. Trimming left V 0 bases short and J 5 bases short, with 10 bases between. This CDR3 is built from 14 residues. The CDR3 nucleotides are TGTGCCAGCTCACCACCGCCGGGAAAGTATGGCTACACCTTC. This gives the protein CASSPPPGKYGYTF.

The CDR3 loop is CASSRGQGVAEQYF. In DNA form, the CDR3 reads TGTGCCAGCAGCCGGGGGCAGGGGGTGGCCGAGCAGTACTTC. This rearrangement joins TRBV7-6 to TRBJ2-7, with D possibly TRBD1 on 7 matching bases. V was shortened by 5 bases and J by 6 bases, with 17 bases between the two germline ends. CDR1 is SGHVS, CDR2 FNYEAQ, per germline. This CDR3 comprises 14 residues.

Comment on this clone: Germline and junction disagree at one end, which may indicate a read error. The V gene is TRBV9, the J gene TRBJ1-5; 7 nucleotides line up with TRBD1. Germline V lookup: CDR1 SGDLS, CDR2 YYNGEE. CDR3 size: 15 residues. Written as DNA, the CDR3 is TGTGCCAGCAGCGTTGCTGGACAGGTCAATCAACCCCAGCATTTT. This sequence encodes CASSVAGQVNQPQHF.

The V call is TRBV6-2 or TRBV6-3, the J call TRBJ1-2; D is perhaps TRBD1 (5 bases). V lost 5 bases and J 7 bases, leaving 11 bases between the germline ends. CDR1 and CDR2 (germline): MNHEY, SVGEGT. This CDR3 spans 12 amino acids. DNA of the CDR3: TGTGCCAGCAGTACAACAGGTCGTGGCTACACCTTC. Translated: CASSTTGRGYTF.

The chain employs TRBV2 and TRBJ2-7, with 7 nucleotides matching TRBD2. V lost 7 bases to trimming and J lost 7 bases; unmatched junction nucleotides: 13. The V gene's germline CDR1 is SNHLY and CDR2 FYNNEI. This CDR3 has 14 residues. The CDR3 loop reads CASKEGGTTWEQYF. Here the CDR3 DNA reads TGTGCCAGCAAGGAGGGCGGGACTACCTGGGAGCAGTACTTC.

The sample holds a few counts of this clone. In nucleotides, the CDR3 is TGTGCCAGCAGTCCAGCGGGCCGGTTCCAGGGCTATGGCTACACCTTC. Translation: CASSPAGRFQGYGYTF. This rearrangement joins TRBV28 to TRBJ1-2, with TRBD1 as a possible D gene (5 bases). This CDR3 is built from 16 residues. The germline V gene has CDR1 MDHEN and CDR2 SYDVKM. V lost 5 bases and J lost 4, with 20 bases in between.

The sample holds a few counts of this clone. The chain combines TRBV27 with TRBJ2-7, with D hard to call. The CDR3 length is 14 residues. CDR1 and CDR2 (germline): MNHEY, SMNVEV (reference sequence). Trimming pared 2 bases from V and 2 bases from J, leaving 10 bases between. CDR3 sequence reads: CASSLGPAAYEQYF. The DNA for the CDR3 is TGTGCCAGCAGTTTAGGTCCGGCGGCCTACGAGCAGTACTTC.

V is TRBV11-2 and J is TRBJ2-5; weak D call: TRBD2 (6 bases). The CDR3 has 15 residues. The V gene lost 5 bases and the J gene lost 2 bases, with 15 bases spanning the gap. The V gene's germline CDR1 is SGHAT and CDR2 FQNNGV. The CDR3 loop reads CASSPIVRGQETQYF. Written as DNA, the CDR3 is TGTGCCAGCAGCCCGATTGTCCGGGGGCAAGAGACCCAGTACTTC.

This chain uses TRBV6-4 with TRBJ2-5, with 10 bases fitting TRBD1. CDR1 is MRHNA and CDR2 is SNTAGT in the germline V gene. This CDR3 has 15 amino acids. The ends lost 3 bases at V and 5 bases at J; junction bases unmatched: 6. The CDR3 DNA follows: TGTGCCAGCAGTGAGACAGGGGGCCTATCGGAGACCCAGTACTTC. It yields the protein CASSETGGLSETQYF.

The V and J genes are TRBV5-8 and TRBJ2-3; D gene ambiguous. V lost 4 bases to trimming and J lost 6 bases, with 12 bases between them. In germline, CDR1 is SGHTS, CDR2 YDEGEE. The CDR3 has 13 amino acids. CDR3 nucleotides: TGTGCCAGCAGCATCGCCGGTGCGGATACGCAGTATTTT. This translates into CASSIAGADTQYF.

The rearrangement uses TRBV4-1 and TRBJ2-3, with TRBD2 identical over 13 bases. Germline V gene lookup returns CDR1 MGHRA and CDR2 YSYEKL. With 6 bases clipped from V and 8 bases from J, the junction kept 8 bases outside the gene matches. The CDR3 has 15 residues. The CDR3 DNA is TGCGCCAGCAGTACTAGCGGGGGGGCGTTTGGTACGCAGTATTTT. Protein product: CASSTSGGAFGTQYF.

This rearrangement joins TRBV20-1 to TRBJ1-6, with 9 bases aligning to TRBD1. V lost 3 bases, J lost 10 bases, and 7 bases stayed unmatched. CDR1 DFQATT and CDR2 SNEGSKA come from the germline V gene (reference sequence). CDR3 length: 14 amino acids. The CDR3 coding sequence is TGCAGTGCTAGTCGCCGGGACAGGGACTCACCCCTCCACTTT. It translates to CSASRRDRDSPLHF.